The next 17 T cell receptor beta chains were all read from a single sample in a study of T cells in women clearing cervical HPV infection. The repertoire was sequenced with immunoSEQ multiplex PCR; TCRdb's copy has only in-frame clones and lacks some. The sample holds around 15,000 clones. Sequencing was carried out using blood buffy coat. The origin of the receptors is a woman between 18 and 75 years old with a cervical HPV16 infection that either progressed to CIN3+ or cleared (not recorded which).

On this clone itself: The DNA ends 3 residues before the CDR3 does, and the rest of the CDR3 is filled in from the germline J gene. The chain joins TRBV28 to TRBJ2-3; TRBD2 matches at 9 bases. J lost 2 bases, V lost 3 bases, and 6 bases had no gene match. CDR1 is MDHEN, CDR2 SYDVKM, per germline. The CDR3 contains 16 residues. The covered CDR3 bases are TGTGCCAGCAGTTTTGCGGGGGGGACGTCCACAGATACG. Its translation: CASSFAGGTSTDT. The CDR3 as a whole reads CASSFAGGTSTDTQYF.

CDR3 DNA, as far as it was read: TGTGCCAGGGGAGCACTAGCGGGGGGGCCTGAAGATACG. Protein sequence: CARGALAGGPEDT. The whole CDR3 reads CARGALAGGPEDTQYF. The V and J genes are TRBV2 and TRBJ2-3, with 13 bases lining up with TRBD2. The CDR3 end is not reached by the read, which stops 3 residues before it; the germline J gene fills it in. Unmatched junction bases numbered 11, after V lost 9 bases and J lost 5 bases. Germline V CDR1 and CDR2: SNHLY, FYNNEI. The CDR3 runs to 16 residues.

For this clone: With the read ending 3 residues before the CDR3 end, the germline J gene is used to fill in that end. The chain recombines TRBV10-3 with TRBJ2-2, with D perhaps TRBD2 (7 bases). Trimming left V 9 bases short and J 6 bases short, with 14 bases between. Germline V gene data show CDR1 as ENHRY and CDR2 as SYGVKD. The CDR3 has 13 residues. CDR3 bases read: TGTGCCATGGCCGGGGGGCTGCCCGGGGAG. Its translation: CAMAGGLPGE. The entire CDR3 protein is CAMAGGLPGELFF.

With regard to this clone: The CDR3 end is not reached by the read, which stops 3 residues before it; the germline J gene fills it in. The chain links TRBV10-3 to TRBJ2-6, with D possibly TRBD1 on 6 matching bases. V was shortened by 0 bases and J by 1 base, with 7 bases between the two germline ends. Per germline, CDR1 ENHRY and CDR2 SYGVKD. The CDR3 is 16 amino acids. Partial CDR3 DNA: TGTGCCATCAGTGAGTCCACAGGGTCTGGGGCCAACGTC. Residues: CAISESTGSGANV. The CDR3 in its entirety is CAISESTGSGANVLTF.

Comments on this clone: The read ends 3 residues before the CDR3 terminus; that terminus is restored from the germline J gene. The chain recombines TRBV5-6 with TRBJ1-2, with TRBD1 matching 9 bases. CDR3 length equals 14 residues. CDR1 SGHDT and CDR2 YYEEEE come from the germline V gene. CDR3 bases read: TGTGCCAGCAGCTTGGACAGGGGGCCTTCCGGC. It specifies CASSLDRGPSG. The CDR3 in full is CASSLDRGPSGYTF.

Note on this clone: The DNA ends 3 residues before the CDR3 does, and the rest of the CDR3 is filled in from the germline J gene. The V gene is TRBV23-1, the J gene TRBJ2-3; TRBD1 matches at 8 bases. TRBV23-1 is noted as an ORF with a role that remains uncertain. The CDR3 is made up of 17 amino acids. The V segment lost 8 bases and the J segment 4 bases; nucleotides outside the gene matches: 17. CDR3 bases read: TGCGCCAGCGGCCCCGCGGATGGCAGGGGGCTAGCAGATACG. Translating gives CASGPADGRGLADT. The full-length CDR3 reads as CASGPADGRGLADTQYF.

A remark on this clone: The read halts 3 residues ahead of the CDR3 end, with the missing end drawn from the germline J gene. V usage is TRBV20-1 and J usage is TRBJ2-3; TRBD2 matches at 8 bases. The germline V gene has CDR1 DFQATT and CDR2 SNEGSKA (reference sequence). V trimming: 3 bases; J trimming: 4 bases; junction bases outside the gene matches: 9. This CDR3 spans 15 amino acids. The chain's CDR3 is CSASTAGDESDTQYF. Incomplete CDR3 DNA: TGCAGTGCTAGTACAGCGGGGGATGAATCAGATACG.

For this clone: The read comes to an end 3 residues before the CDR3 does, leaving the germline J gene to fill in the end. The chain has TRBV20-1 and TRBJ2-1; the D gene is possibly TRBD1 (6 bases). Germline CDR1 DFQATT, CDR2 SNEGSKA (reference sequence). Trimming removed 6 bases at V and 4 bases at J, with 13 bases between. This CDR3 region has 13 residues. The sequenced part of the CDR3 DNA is TGCAGTGCCTCGGGACAAAAATACAATGAG. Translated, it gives CSASGQKYNE. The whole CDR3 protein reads CSASGQKYNEQFF.

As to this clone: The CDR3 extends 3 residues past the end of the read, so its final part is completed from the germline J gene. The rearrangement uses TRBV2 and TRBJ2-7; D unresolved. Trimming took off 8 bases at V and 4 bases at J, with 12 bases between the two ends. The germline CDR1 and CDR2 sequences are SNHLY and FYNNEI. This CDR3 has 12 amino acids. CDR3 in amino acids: CASCLVRYEQYF. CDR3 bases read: TGTGCCAGCTGTCTTGTAAGGTACGAG.

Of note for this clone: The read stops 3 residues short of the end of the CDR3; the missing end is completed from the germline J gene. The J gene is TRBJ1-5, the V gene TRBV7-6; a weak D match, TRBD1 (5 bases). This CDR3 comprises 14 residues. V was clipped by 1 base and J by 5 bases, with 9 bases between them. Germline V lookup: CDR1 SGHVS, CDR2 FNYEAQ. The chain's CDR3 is CASSLGARDQPQHF. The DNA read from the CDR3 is TGTGCCAGCAGCTTAGGGGCCAGGGATCAGCCC.

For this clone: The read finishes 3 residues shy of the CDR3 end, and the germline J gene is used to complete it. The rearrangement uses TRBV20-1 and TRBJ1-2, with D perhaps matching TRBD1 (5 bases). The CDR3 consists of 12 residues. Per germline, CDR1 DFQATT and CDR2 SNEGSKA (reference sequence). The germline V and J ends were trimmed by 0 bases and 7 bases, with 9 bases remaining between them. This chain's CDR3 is CSAREARGGYTF. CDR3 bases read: TGCAGTGCTAGAGAAGCGAGGGGTGGC.

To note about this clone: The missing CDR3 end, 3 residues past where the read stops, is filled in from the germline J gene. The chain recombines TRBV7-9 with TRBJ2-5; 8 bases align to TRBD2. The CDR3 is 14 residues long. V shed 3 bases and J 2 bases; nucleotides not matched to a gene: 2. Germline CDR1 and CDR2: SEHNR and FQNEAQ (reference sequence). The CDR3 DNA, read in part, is TGTGCCAGCAGCTTGGGACTAGTTCAAGAGACC. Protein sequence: CASSLGLVQET. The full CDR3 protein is CASSLGLVQETQYF.

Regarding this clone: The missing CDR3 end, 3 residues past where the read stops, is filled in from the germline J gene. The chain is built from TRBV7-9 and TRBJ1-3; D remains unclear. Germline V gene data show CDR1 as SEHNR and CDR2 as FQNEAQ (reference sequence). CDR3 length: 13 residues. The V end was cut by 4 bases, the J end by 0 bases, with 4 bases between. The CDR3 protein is CASSSGSGNTIYF. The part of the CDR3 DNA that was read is TGTGCCAGCAGCTCGGGCTCTGGAAACACC.

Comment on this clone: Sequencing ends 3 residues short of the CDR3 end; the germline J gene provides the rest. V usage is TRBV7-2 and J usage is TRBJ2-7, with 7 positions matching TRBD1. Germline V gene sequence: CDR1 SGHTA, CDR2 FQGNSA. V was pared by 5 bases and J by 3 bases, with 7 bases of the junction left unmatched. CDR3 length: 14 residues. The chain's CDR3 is CASSATGLFYEQYF. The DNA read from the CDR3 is TGTGCCAGCAGCGCGACAGGGCTGTTCTACGAG.

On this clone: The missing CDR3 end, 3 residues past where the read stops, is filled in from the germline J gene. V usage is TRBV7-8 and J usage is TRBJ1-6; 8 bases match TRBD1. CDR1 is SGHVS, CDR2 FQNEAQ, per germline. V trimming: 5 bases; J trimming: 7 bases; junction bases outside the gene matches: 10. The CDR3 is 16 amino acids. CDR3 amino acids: CASSPGQGEGNSPLHF. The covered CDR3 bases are TGTGCCAGCAGCCCCGGACAGGGAGAGGGGAATTCACCC.

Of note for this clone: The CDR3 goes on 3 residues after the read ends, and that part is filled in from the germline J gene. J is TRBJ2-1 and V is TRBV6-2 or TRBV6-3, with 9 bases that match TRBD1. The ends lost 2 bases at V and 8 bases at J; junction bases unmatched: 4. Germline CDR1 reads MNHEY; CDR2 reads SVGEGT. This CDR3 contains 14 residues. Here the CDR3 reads CASSYGTGIYEQFF. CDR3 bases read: TGTGCCAGCAGTTACGGGACAGGGATCTATGAG.

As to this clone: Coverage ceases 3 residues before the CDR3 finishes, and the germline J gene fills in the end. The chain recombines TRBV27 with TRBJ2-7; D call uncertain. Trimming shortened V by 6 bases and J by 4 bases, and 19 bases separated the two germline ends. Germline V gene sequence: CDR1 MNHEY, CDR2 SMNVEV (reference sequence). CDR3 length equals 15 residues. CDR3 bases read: TGTGCCAGCAGAGCAAGAGACCGGGTCGGATACGAG. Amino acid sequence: CASRARDRVGYE. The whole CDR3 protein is CASRARDRVGYEQYF.